The following is a T cell receptor beta chain sequence with its context. This specimen belongs to a study of blood T cell repertoires in COVID-19. Study at large: In each case, the material was cDNA or gDNA derived from T cells, B-cell-depleted T cells, or PBMCs.

CDR3 size: 20 residues. J was trimmed by 4 bases and V by 0 bases; bases with no gene match: 18. The V gene's germline CDR1 is LGHDT and CDR2 YNNKEL (reference sequence). The data were produced by immunoSEQ multiplex PCR, yet TCRdb's version contains in-frame clones alone and is incomplete. The sample has about 330,000 clones, roughly 82% seen once. The V and J genes are TRBV3-1 (or the pseudogene TRBV3-2) and TRBJ1-2; 9 bases align to TRBD1. The specimen was peripheral blood. The source is a woman aged 45-65 years with acute or convalescent COVID-19. CDR3 bases: TGTGCCAGCAGCCAAGATCCCGGGGGGATGGCAATGACAGGGGGCTATGGCTACACCTTC. Residues: CASSQDPGGMAMTGGYGYTF.